This is a list of T cell receptor beta chains from one sample in a study of T cell responses to AZD1222 COVID-19 vaccine. The assay was immunoSEQ multiplex PCR, and TCRdb's table has in-frame clones only and misses some. The sample has 120,000 or so clones, 80% to 90% seen once. The sample consisted of peripheral blood, taken on day 0 of AZD1222 vaccination. The receptors were sampled from an adult in good health. Each CDR3 is given with its conserved first and last residue. Each record gives: clone size, J gene, V gene, D gene, CDR3 DNA, CDR3 protein. The D gene is left open where the match is weak. The size entry is marked missing in some rows and otherwise reads once, few, many or a size class.

>-|TRBJ1-6|TRBV19|-
TGTGCCAGTAGTATCGGCAGGTTTATCAACTCACCCCTCCACTTT
CASSIGRFINSPLHF
>-|TRBJ1-3|TRBV11-2|-
TGTGCCAGCAGTCTAACATCTGGAAACACCATATATTTT
CASSLTSGNTIYF
>few|TRBJ1-1|TRBV7-8|-
TGTGCCAGCAGCTCAGGGGCCCTCCCTTCTGCGACTGAAGCTTTCTTT
CASSSGALPSATEAFF
>-|TRBJ1-3|TRBV6-1|-
TGTGCCAGCAGTGAAGCGGAGACTGGAAACACCATATATTTT
CASSEAETGNTIYF
>medium-sized|TRBJ2-2|TRBV7-9|TRBD1
TGTGCCAGCAGCTCCCTTAGGCGACAGGGTAACACCGGGGAGCTGTTTTTT
CASSSLRRQGNTGELFF
>-|TRBJ1-4|TRBV7-9|-
TGTGCCAGCAGCCCCTGGGAGGGTCGGAATGAAAAACTGTTTTTT
CASSPWEGRNEKLFF
>once|TRBJ2-7|TRBV7-9|-
TGTGCCAGCAGCTTTCCCCCCTACGAGCAGTACTTC
CASSFPPYEQYF
>few|TRBJ2-7|TRBV24-1|-
TGTGCCACCAGTGATGGGAGGAGCTCCTACGAGCAGTACTTC
CATSDGRSSYEQYF
>once|TRBJ1-3|TRBV11-1|-
TGTGCCAGCAGCTTTGAGAGAGGCTCTGGAAACACCATATATTTT
CASSFERGSGNTIYF
>-|TRBJ2-3|TRBV27|-
TGTGCCAGCAGTTTTAGGGGGAGGGCCGTTAACACAGATACGCAGTATTTT
CASSFRGRAVNTDTQYF
>-|TRBJ1-3|TRBV5-6|-
TGTGCCAGCAGCTTGGCCTGGGGGAGAGCTGGAAACACCATATATTTT
CASSLAWGRAGNTIYF
>-|TRBJ1-2|TRBV6-6|-
TGTGCCAGCAGTCGACCCGGGACTCTTGGCTACACCTTC
CASSRPGTLGYTF
>-|TRBJ1-1|TRBV5-1|-
TGCGCCAGCAGCTTGGCCGTATCTGGGCCCGCGGGAACTACTGAAGCTTTCTTT
CASSLAVSGPAGTTEAFF